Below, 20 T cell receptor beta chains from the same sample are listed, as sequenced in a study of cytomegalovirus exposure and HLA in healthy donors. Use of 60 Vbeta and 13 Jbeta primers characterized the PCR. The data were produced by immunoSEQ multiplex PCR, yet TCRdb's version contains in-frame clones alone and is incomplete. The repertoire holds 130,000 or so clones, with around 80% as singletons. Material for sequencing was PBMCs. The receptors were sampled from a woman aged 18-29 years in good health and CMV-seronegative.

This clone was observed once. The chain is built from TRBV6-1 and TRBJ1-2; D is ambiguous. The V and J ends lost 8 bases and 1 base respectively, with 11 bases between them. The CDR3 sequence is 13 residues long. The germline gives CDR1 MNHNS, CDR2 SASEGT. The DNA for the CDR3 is TGTGCCAGCGTTCCCCGAGTTAACTATGGCTACACCTTC. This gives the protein CASVPRVNYGYTF.

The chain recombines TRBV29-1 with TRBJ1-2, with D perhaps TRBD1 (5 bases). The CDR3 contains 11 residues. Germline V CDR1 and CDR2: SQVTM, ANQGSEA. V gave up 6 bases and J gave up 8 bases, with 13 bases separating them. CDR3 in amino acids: CSVTGLSGYTF. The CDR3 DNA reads TGCAGCGTCACGGGACTCTCGGGCTACACCTTC.

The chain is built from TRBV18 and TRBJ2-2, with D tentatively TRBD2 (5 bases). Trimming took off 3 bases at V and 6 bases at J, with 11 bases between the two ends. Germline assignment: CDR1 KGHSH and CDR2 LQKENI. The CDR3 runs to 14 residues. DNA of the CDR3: TGTGCCAGCTCACCTGTAGGGCGGGCCGGGGAGCTGTTTTTT. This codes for CASSPVGRAGELFF.

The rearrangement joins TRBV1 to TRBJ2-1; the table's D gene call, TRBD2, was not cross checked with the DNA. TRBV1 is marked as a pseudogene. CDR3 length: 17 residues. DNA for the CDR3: TGCACCAGCCGCGGACCCTTTAGCGGGAGCTCCTACAATGAGCAGTTCTTC. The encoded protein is CTSRGPFSGSSYNEQFF.

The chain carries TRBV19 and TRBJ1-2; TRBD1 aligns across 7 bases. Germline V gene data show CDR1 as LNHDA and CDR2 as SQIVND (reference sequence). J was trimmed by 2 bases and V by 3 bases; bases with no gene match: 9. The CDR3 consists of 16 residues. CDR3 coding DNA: TGTGCCAGTAGTATCCAGGGGGTGAAAGGGAACTATGGCTACACCTTC. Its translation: CASSIQGVKGNYGYTF.

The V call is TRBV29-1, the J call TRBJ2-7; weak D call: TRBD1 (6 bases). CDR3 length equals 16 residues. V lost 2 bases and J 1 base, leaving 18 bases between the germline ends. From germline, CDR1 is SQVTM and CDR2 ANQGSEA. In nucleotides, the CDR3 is TGCAGCGTTGAAATGAGGGGTAGGACAGAATCCTACGAGCAGTACTTC. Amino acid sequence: CSVEMRGRTESYEQYF.

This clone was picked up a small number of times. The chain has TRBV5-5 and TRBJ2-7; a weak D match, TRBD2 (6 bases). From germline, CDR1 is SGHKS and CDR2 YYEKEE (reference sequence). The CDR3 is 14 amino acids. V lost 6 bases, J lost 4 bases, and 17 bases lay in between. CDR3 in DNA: TGTGCCAGCACCCGCCCCGACGGACTATACGAGCAGTACTTC. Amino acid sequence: CASTRPDGLYEQYF.

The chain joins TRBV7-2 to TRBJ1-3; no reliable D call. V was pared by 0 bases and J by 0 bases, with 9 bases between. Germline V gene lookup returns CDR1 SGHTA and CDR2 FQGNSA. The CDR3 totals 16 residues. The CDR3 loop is CASSLAAVLSGNTIYF. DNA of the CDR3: TGTGCCAGCAGCTTAGCAGCGGTGCTCTCTGGAAACACCATATATTTT.

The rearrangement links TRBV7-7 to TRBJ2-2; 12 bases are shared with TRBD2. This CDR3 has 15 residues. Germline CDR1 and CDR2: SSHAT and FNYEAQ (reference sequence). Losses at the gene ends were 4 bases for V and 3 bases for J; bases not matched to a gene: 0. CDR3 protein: CASSWTSGDTGELFF. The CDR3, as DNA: TGTGCCAGCAGCTGGACTAGCGGGGACACCGGGGAGCTGTTTTTT.

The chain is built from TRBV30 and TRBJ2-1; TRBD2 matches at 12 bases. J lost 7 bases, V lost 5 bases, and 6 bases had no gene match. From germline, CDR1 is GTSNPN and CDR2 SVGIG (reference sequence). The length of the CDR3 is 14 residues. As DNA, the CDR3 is TGTGCCTGGGTGACTGGACTAGCGGGGAATGAGCAGTTCTTC. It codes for CAWVTGLAGNEQFF.

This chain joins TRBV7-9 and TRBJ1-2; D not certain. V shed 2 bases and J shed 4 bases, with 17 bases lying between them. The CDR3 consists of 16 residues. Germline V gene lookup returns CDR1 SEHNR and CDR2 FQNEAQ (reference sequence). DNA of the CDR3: TGTGCCAGCAGCTTAAATTTGCGCTCCGGGGTCTATGGCTACACCTTC. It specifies CASSLNLRSGVYGYTF.

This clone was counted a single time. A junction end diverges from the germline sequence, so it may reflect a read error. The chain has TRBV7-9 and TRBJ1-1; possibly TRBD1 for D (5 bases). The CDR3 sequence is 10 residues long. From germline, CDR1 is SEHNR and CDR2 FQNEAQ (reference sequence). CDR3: CTSSLDRPTF. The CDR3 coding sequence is TGTACCAGCAGCTTAGACAGACCTACTTTT.

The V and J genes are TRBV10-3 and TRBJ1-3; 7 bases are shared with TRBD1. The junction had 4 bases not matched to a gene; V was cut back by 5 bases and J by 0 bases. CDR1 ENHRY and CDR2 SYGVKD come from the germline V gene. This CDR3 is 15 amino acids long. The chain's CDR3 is CAISPAGGSGNTIYF. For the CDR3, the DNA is TGTGCCATCAGTCCTGCAGGGGGCTCTGGAAACACCATATATTTT.

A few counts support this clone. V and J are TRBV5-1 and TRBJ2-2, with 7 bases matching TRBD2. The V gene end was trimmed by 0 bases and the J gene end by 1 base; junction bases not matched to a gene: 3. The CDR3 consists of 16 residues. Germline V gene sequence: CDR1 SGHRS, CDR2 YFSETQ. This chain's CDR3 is CASSLEVAGNTGELFF. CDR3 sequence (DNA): TGCGCCAGCAGCTTGGAAGTAGCGGGGAACACCGGGGAGCTGTTTTTT.

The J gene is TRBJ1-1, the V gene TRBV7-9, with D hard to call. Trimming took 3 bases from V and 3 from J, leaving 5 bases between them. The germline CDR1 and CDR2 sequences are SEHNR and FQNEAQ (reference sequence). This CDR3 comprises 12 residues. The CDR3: CASSFSDTEAFF. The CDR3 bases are TGTGCCAGCAGCTTCTCGGACACTGAAGCTTTCTTT.

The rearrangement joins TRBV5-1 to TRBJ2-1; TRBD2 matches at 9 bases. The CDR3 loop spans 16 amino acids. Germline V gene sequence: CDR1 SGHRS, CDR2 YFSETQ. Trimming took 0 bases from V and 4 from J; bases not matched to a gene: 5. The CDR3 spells CASSLARTSGYNEQFF. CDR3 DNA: TGCGCCAGCAGCTTGGCAAGAACTAGCGGGTACAATGAGCAGTTCTTC.

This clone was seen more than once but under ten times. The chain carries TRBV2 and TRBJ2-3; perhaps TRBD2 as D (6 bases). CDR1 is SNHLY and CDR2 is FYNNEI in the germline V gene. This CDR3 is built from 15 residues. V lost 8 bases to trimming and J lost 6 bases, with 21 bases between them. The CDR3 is CASGDRDSPRDTQYF. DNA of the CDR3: TGTGCCAGCGGCGACCGGGACTCCCCTAGGGATACGCAGTATTTT.

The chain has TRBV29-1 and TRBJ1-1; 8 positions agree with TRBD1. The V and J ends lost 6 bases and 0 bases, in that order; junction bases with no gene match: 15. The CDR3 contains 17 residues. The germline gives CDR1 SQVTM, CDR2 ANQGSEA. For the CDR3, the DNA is TGCAGCGTCCTACCTGGACAGGGAAGAGTCGTGAACACTGAAGCTTTCTTT. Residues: CSVLPGQGRVVNTEAFF.

The CDR3 DNA follows: TGTGCCAGCAGTGAATTCGGGCCACAGGGGAGCAATCAGCCCCAGCATTTT. It is translated as CASSEFGPQGSNQPQHF. J is TRBJ1-5 and V is TRBV6-1; 7 nucleotides align to TRBD1. J lost 1 base, V lost 2 bases, and 8 bases had no gene match. Per germline, CDR1 MNHNS and CDR2 SASEGT. This CDR3 has 17 residues.

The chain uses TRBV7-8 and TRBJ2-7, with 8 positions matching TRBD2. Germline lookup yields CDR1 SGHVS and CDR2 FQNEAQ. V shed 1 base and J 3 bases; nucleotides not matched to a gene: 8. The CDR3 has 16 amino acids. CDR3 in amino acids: CASSLDLGTSSYEQYF. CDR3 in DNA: TGTGCCAGCAGCTTAGACCTCGGGACTAGTAGCTACGAGCAGTACTTC.